These 25 T cell receptor beta chains originate from one sample sequenced in a study of blood T cells in healthy people across ages. A second PCR of 7 to 11 cycles used a sample-barcoded 5' primer and a J-beta primer mix. From the 5' RACE reads, TCRdb called clonotypes with MiXCR, one entry per CDR3 protein. The top ten hold 13% of the sample, which has roughly 800,000 distinct CDR3 sequences, roughly 34% seen once. The sequenced material came from blood. These TCRs come from a man aged 18 to 35 in good health.

The chain recombines TRBV4-3 with TRBJ2-1; the D gene is possibly TRBD1 (6 bases). Germline V lookup: CDR1 LGHNA, CDR2 YSLEER. CDR3 size: 15 residues. Trimming removed 5 bases from V and 13 bases from J, with 24 bases in between. The CDR3 sequence is CASSSSTGMGETQFF. The DNA for the CDR3 is TGCGCCAGCAGCTCCAGTACAGGGATGGGGGAGACCCAGTTCTTC.

The V call is TRBV6-2 or TRBV6-3, the J call TRBJ2-5; possibly TRBD1 for D (7 bases). The germline V gene encodes CDR1 MNHEY and CDR2 SVGEGT. The CDR3 runs to 15 residues. Trimming removed 4 bases at V and 11 bases at J, with 23 bases between. In DNA, the CDR3 is TGTGCCAGCAGTTTGTGGGACAGAGCGGGCAATGAGCAGTACTTC. Translated: CASSLWDRAGNEQYF.

This clonotype was picked up a small number of times. The junction does not match germline at one end; this may be a read error. This chain joins TRBV25-1 and TRBJ2-3; 9 nucleotides agree with TRBD1. This CDR3 has 16 amino acids. From germline, CDR1 is MGHDK and CDR2 SYGVNS. CDR3 in amino acids: CASSEWTGEGTDTQYF. DNA of the CDR3: TGTGCCAGCAGCGAATGGACAGGGGAGGGCACAGATACGCAGTATTTT. Supplemented by reference TRBV25-1 and TRBJ2-3, the full variable domain reads EADIYQTPRYLVIGTGKKITLECSQTMGHDKMYWYQQDPGMELHLIHYSYGVNSTEKGDLSSESTVSRIRTEHFPLTLESARPSHTSQYLCASSEWTGEGTDTQYFGPGTRLTVL.

The genes are TRBV7-9 and TRBJ1-2; no clear D. Germline CDR1 SEHNR, CDR2 FQNEAQ (reference sequence). V gave up 3 bases and J gave up 4 bases, with 15 bases separating them. This CDR3 is 15 amino acids long. CDR3 sequence: CASSFGRTPGYGYTF. DNA of the CDR3: TGTGCCAGCAGCTTTGGCAGGACCCCCGGCTATGGCTACACCTTC.

There are a few counts of this clonotype. The chain joins TRBV20-1 to TRBJ1-1, with D maybe TRBD1 (6 bases). With 6 bases removed from V and 4 bases from J, the gap between germline ends came to 21 bases. In germline, CDR1 is DFQATT, CDR2 SNEGSKA (reference sequence). There are 15 residues in the CDR3. The CDR3 spells CSAYITETGATEAFF. The CDR3 DNA reads as TGCAGTGCCTACATTACAGAAACGGGGGCCACTGAAGCTTTCTTT.

This clonotype was seen a few times. Germline and junction disagree at one end, which may indicate a read error. The chain couples TRBV3-1 to TRBJ2-1, with 8 bases fitting TRBD1. The germline gives CDR1 LGHDT, CDR2 YNNKEL (reference sequence). The CDR3 sequence is 16 residues long. CDR3 in DNA: TGTGCCAGCGGCCAACCCGGACAGGGCACCTACAATGAGCAGTTCTTC. Translated: CASGQPGQGTYNEQFF.

The chain uses TRBV6-2 or TRBV6-3 and TRBJ2-7; no firm D call. The CDR3 spans 13 residues. V was clipped by 0 bases and J by 7 bases, with 10 bases between them. The germline CDR1 and CDR2 sequences are MNHEY and SVGEGT. DNA for the CDR3: TGTGCCAGCAGTTACTCGCCGTACAATGAGCAGTACTTC. This sequence encodes CASSYSPYNEQYF.

This clonotype was seen a handful of times. This rearrangement joins TRBV12-3 or TRBV12-4 to TRBJ1-6; unclear D gene. The CDR3 totals 12 residues. Trimming removed 5 bases at V and 9 bases at J, with 8 bases between. CDR3 DNA: TGTGCCAGCAGTCCCGATTCTTCACCCCTCCACTTT. It is translated as CASSPDSSPLHF.

The V gene is TRBV4-1, the J gene TRBJ1-2, with TRBD1 matching over 7 bases. CDR1 MGHRA and CDR2 YSYEKL come from the germline V gene. With V trimmed by 1 base and J by 6 bases, 8 bases remained unmatched. CDR3 length: 15 residues. CDR3 in amino acids: CASSQVGRGRNGYTF. Here the CDR3 DNA reads TGCGCCAGCAGCCAAGTTGGTAGGGGGCGGAATGGCTACACCTTC.

The chain has TRBV19 and TRBJ1-2; 7 bases match TRBD1. Germline CDR1 and CDR2: LNHDA and SQIVND (reference sequence). There are 14 residues in the CDR3. Germline trimming cut 5 bases from V and 1 base from J; bases unmatched to any gene: 4. The DNA of the CDR3 is TGTGCCAGTAGTGCCCGGGACAGTAACTATGGCTACACCTTC. It codes for CASSARDSNYGYTF. Complete variable domain (other parts from reference TRBV19 and TRBJ1-2): DGGITQSPKYLFRKEGQNVTLSCEQNLNHDAMYWYRQDPGQGLRLIYYSQIVNDFQKGDIAEGYSVSREKKESFPLTVTSAQKNPTAFYLCASSARDSNYGYTFGSGTRLTVV.

This clonotype has ten or more counts. V usage is TRBV7-2 and J usage is TRBJ2-3; 10 positions match TRBD2. This CDR3 comprises 15 residues. V gave up 5 bases and J gave up 2 bases; unmatched junction bases: 4. The germline V gene has CDR1 SGHTA and CDR2 FQGNSA. CDR3 amino acids: CASSLGLADTDTQYF. The CDR3 DNA sequence: TGTGCCAGCAGCCTAGGACTAGCGGACACAGATACGCAGTATTTT.

This clonotype was found a few times. J is TRBJ2-3 and V is TRBV7-3; D is unclear. The germline V gene has CDR1 SGHTA and CDR2 FQGTGA. V lost 3 bases and J lost 2, with 15 bases in between. The CDR3 totals 16 residues. The CDR3 sequence is CASSFGPSQLTDTQYF. The CDR3 nucleotides are TGTGCCAGCAGCTTCGGCCCCTCCCAGCTCACAGATACGCAGTATTTT.

To note about this clonotype: One end of the junction fails to match germline, which may point to a read error. The genes are TRBV5-1 and TRBJ2-4; no firm D call. Judging by the DNA end, TRBJ2-7 fits better; the J call may be wrong. From germline, CDR1 is SGHRS and CDR2 YFSETQ. The length of the CDR3 is 13 residues. In DNA, the CDR3 is TGCGCCAGCAGCTCCGGGCCCTCCGACGAGCAGTACTTC. The encoded protein is CASSSGPSDEQYF.

The chain joins TRBV20-1 to TRBJ1-6; 8 bases align to TRBD1. CDR1 DFQATT and CDR2 SNEGSKA come from the germline V gene (reference sequence). CDR3 length: 13 amino acids. After removal of 1 base from V and 8 bases from J, the junction contained 1 base not matched to a gene. DNA for the CDR3: TGCAGTGCTAGAGGGACAGGGCATTCACCCCTCCACTTT. As protein: CSARGTGHSPLHF.

This clonotype was seen only a few times. The chain couples TRBV5-1 to TRBJ2-5; the match to TRBD1 covers 7 bases. The germline V gene encodes CDR1 SGHRS and CDR2 YFSETQ. This CDR3 is built from 15 residues. V shed 0 bases and J 11 bases; nucleotides not matched to a gene: 13. DNA for the CDR3: TGCGCCAGCAGCTTGGAGGGGGCGGATTACAATGAGCAGTACTTC. Protein product: CASSLEGADYNEQYF.

This clonotype was detected ten times or more. This chain links TRBV6-5 with TRBJ2-7; 10 bases are shared with TRBD2. Germline CDR1 reads MNHEY; CDR2 reads SVGAGI. This CDR3 comprises 18 residues. V lost 2 bases, J lost 2 bases, and 12 bases stayed unmatched. CDR3 amino acids: CASSYLPSGGRPPYEQYF. CDR3 sequence (DNA): TGTGCCAGCAGTTACCTCCCTAGCGGGGGCCGACCTCCCTACGAGCAGTACTTC.

As to this clonotype: At one of its ends the junction is not consistent with the germline gene, which may arise from a read error. The chain couples TRBV4-2 to TRBJ2-4; D may match TRBD1 or TRBD2 (7 bases each). The V gene's germline CDR1 is LGHNA and CDR2 YNFKEQ. The CDR3 has 16 amino acids. CDR3: CASSQEAGGAKSIQYF. CDR3 DNA: TGTGCCAGCAGCCAAGAGGCAGGGGGGGCCAAAAGCATTCAGTACTTC.

This rearrangement joins TRBV4-3 to TRBJ2-1; D may correspond to TRBD1 or TRBD2 (6 bases each). CDR1 and CDR2 from the germline V gene are LGHNA and YSLEER. V lost 2 bases to trimming and J lost 3 bases, with 14 bases between them. The CDR3 contains 16 residues. The CDR3 loop is CASSQTTGGNYNEQFF. The CDR3 bases are TGCGCCAGCAGCCAAACGACAGGAGGGAACTACAATGAGCAGTTCTTC.

The chain is built from TRBV4-2 and TRBJ1-2; D not certain. The CDR3 runs 14 residues. With 0 bases removed from V and 8 bases from J, the gap between germline ends came to 13 bases. Germline V gives CDR1 LGHNA, CDR2 YNFKEQ. As DNA, the CDR3 is TGTGCCAGCAGCCAAGATCTAGGGCTACTAGGCTACACCTTC. Translating it yields CASSQDLGLLGYTF.

The chain combines TRBV6-1 with TRBJ1-1; D is unresolved. The germline V gene encodes CDR1 MNHNS and CDR2 SASEGT. With 3 bases removed from V and 2 bases from J, the gap between germline ends came to 13 bases. CDR3 length equals 15 residues. The CDR3 is CASSDHIGDNTEAFF. In DNA, the CDR3 is TGTGCCAGCAGTGACCACATAGGAGACAACACTGAAGCTTTCTTT.

This clonotype was seen a handful of times. This rearrangement joins TRBV27 to TRBJ2-3; D ambiguous. Germline V gene sequence: CDR1 MNHEY, CDR2 SMNVEV (reference sequence). The CDR3 runs to 12 residues. V lost 5 bases and J lost 4, with 7 bases in between. CDR3 sequence reads: CASSQRADTQYF. Here the CDR3 DNA reads TGTGCCAGCAGTCAAAGGGCAGATACGCAGTATTTT.

As concerns this clonotype: A much larger clone differs by one base, so this may be a read error. The chain combines TRBV7-2 with TRBJ2-7, with 9 bases fitting TRBD1. The tail of the sequence fits TRBJ2-5 better, so the J call may be wrong. Looked up from germline, CDR1 is SGHTA and CDR2 is FQGNSA. The CDR3 spans 15 residues. The CDR3 DNA follows: TGTGCCAGCAGCTCCGGACAGGGGTACCAAGAGACCCAGTACTTC. Amino acid sequence: CASSSGQGYQETQYF.

This clonotype occurred a few times. This rearrangement joins TRBV24-1 to TRBJ2-1, with D unclear. In germline, CDR1 is KGHDR, CDR2 SFDVKD. Trimming left V 9 bases short and J 5 bases short, with 7 bases between. This CDR3 has 11 residues. The CDR3 loop reads CATARNNEQFF. As DNA, the CDR3 is TGTGCCACCGCACGAAACAATGAGCAGTTCTTC.

This chain uses TRBV4-1 with TRBJ2-4; TRBD1 matches at 9 bases. Germline CDR1 is MGHRA and CDR2 is YSYEKL. Trimming at V came to 1 base and at J to 13 bases, leaving 14 bases not matched to a gene. The CDR3 contains 16 residues. CDR3 sequence reads: CASSQVFNRGREAQYF. Here the CDR3 DNA reads TGCGCCAGCAGCCAAGTTTTTAACAGGGGGCGAGAGGCCCAGTACTTC.

This clonotype was observed a few times. The chain carries TRBV2 and TRBJ2-1; 9 nucleotides align to TRBD2. V lost 5 bases and J lost 7; bases outside the gene matches: 6. The CDR3 contains 14 residues. From germline, CDR1 is SNHLY and CDR2 FYNNEI. CDR3 sequence reads: CASSLTSGLNEQFF. CDR3 nucleotide sequence: TGTGCCAGCAGTCTGACTAGCGGTCTAAATGAGCAGTTCTTC.